Sequencing of this TCR beta chain was carried out in a study of blood T cell repertoires in COVID-19. Study-level information: Whether acute or convalescent, the COVID-19 samples came from the United States, Italy and Spain. Sources were T cells, B-cell-depleted T cells, or PBMCs; the material itself was cDNA or gDNA.

In germline, CDR1 is SGHTS, CDR2 YDEGEE. The CDR3 sequence is 13 residues long. The V end was cut by 7 bases, the J end by 8 bases, with 13 bases between. In the authors' workflow: Quantification of nucleated cells was approximated via reference gene primer amplification. The repertoire was sequenced with immunoSEQ multiplex PCR; TCRdb's copy has only in-frame clones and lacks some. D and trimming come from the DNA, and the V and J calls and clone size come from that table. The table includes 270,000 or so clones, 86% detected once. What was sequenced was peripheral blood. The TCR originated in a woman younger than 45 with active or convalescent COVID-19. The J gene is TRBJ1-6, the V gene TRBV5-8; TRBD1 is a possible D gene (5 bases). The DNA for the CDR3 is TGTGCCAGCGGCATTGGGGCCTATTCACCCCTCCACTTT. Translation gives CASGIGAYSPLHF.